The 4 T cell receptor beta chains below come from one sample, sequenced in a study of cytomegalovirus exposure and HLA in healthy donors. This PCR relied on a set of 60 Vbeta primers and 13 Jbeta primers. Repertoires were generated with immunoSEQ multiplex PCR, while TCRdb's copy carries only in-frame clones and drops some. The sample has some 140,000 clones, over 65% seen once. Sequences were obtained from PBMCs. These receptors were collected from a man younger than 40 in good health and CMV-seronegative.

The gene calls are TRBV9 and TRBJ2-7; perhaps TRBD2 as D (6 bases). Looked up from germline, CDR1 is SGDLS and CDR2 is YYNGEE. The CDR3 has 14 residues. Trimming removed 0 bases at V and 7 bases at J, with 14 bases between. In nucleotides, the CDR3 is TGTGCCAGCAGCGTAGTAGCCGACGGGGGAGAGCAGTACTTC. It specifies CASSVVADGGEQYF.

This chain uses TRBV4-3 with TRBJ2-7; 7 bases line up with TRBD1. The ends lost 4 bases at V and 3 bases at J; junction bases unmatched: 6. Germline V CDR1 and CDR2: LGHNA, YSLEER. The CDR3 length is 14 residues. The CDR3 spells CASSPGTVGYEQYF. The DNA of the CDR3 is TGCGCCAGCAGCCCTGGGACAGTAGGCTACGAGCAGTACTTC.

This clone was observed once. This chain joins TRBV5-1 and TRBJ1-1; 7 positions match TRBD1. The V gene end was trimmed by 5 bases and the J gene end by 1 base; junction bases not matched to a gene: 5. CDR1 and CDR2 from the germline V gene are SGHRS and YFSETQ. The CDR3 is made up of 14 amino acids. In nucleotides, the CDR3 is TGCGCCAGCAGGACTGGACAGGAGAACACTGAAGCTTTCTTT. Its translation: CASRTGQENTEAFF.

The chain joins TRBV28 to TRBJ1-2; 8 positions agree with TRBD1. The length of the CDR3 is 13 residues. CDR1 and CDR2 (germline): MDHEN, SYDVKM. J was trimmed by 7 bases and V by 6 bases; bases with no gene match: 7. DNA of the CDR3: TGTGCCAGCAGACTAGGACAGGGCGGTGGCTACACCTTC. This encodes CASRLGQGGGYTF.